The 20 T cell receptor beta chains listed next were all sequenced from one sample in a study of vaccination effects on CD4 cells after COVID-19. Method: immunoSEQ multiplex PCR; TCRdb's copy keeps in-frame clones and lacks some. This table holds 28,000 or so clones, 73% found once. Sequencing was preceded by expansion of antigen-specific CD4+ T cells with viral peptide pools in the ViraFEST assay. Scientists isolated CD4+ T cells after an approximately 10-day culture period ended. Participants each got two BNT162b2 or mRNA-1273 vaccine doses. These receptors' antigens are unknown. The source material was CD4+ T cells from PBMCs cultured with HCoV-NL63 spike peptides, sampled after COVID-19 vaccination. The receptors here all came from a human donor who received a COVID-19 vaccine.

CDR3 nucleotide sequence: TGTGCCAGCAGCTTAGTCTCCCGGGGTAATGAGCAGTTCTTC. Its translation: CASSLVSRGNEQFF. The chain links TRBV7-6 to TRBJ2-1, with a tentative D call TRBD2 (5 bases). This CDR3 is 14 amino acids long. Trimming pared 1 base from V and 7 bases from J, leaving 11 bases between. Per germline, CDR1 SGHVS and CDR2 FNYEAQ.

The chain has TRBV19 and TRBJ2-3, with D possibly being TRBD1 (6 bases). Trimming cost V 10 bases and J 2 bases, with 19 bases left between them. CDR3 length equals 15 residues. CDR1 LNHDA and CDR2 SQIVND come from the germline V gene (reference sequence). DNA of the CDR3: TGTGCCACCAGATTCTCCGGACAGAACACAGATACGCAGTATTTT. It encodes CATRFSGQNTDTQYF.

The chain has TRBV12-5 and TRBJ2-1; D might be TRBD1 (6 bases). The CDR3 is 16 amino acids. The germline V gene encodes CDR1 LGHNT and CDR2 FRNRAP. Trimming removed 1 base at V and 4 bases at J, with 14 bases between. The CDR3 spells CASGLGVRGNYNEQFF. Here the CDR3 DNA reads TGTGCTAGTGGTTTGGGCGTCAGGGGCAATTACAATGAGCAGTTCTTC.

This clone has a single count. CDR3 DNA: TGTGCCAGCAGTTTTTCCCGGGATGCGAATACGCAGTATTTT. Protein product: CASSFSRDANTQYF. The chain employs TRBV2 and TRBJ2-3; perhaps TRBD2 as D (5 bases). Trimming took 5 bases from V and 7 from J, leaving 16 bases between them. The V gene's germline CDR1 is SNHLY and CDR2 FYNNEI. The CDR3 is 14 amino acids.

The rearrangement uses TRBV30 and TRBJ2-1; D might be TRBD1 or TRBD2, each matching 5 bases. From germline, CDR1 is GTSNPN and CDR2 SVGIG (reference sequence). The CDR3 runs 15 residues. With 4 bases removed from V and 1 base from J, the gap between germline ends came to 14 bases. The CDR3 here is CAWNKPGRSYNEQFF. Here the CDR3 DNA reads TGTGCCTGGAATAAACCGGGACGGTCCTACAATGAGCAGTTCTTC.

The chain recombines TRBV3-1 (or the pseudogene TRBV3-2) with TRBJ1-2; TRBD1 aligns across 9 bases. V lost 2 bases and J lost 6; bases outside the gene matches: 7. CDR1 LGHDT and CDR2 YNNKEL come from the germline V gene (reference sequence). CDR3 length: 15 amino acids. CDR3 nucleotide sequence: TGTGCCAGCAGCCAATTCCGGGACAGGGAAGATGGCTACACCTTC. It translates to CASSQFRDREDGYTF.

This chain uses TRBV21-1 with TRBJ1-2; TRBD1, the table's D call, was not compared with the DNA. TRBV21-1 is a pseudogene. This CDR3 is built from 17 residues. This CDR3 is CASSKAPDREVLGGYTF. In DNA, the CDR3 is TGTGCCAGCAGCAAAGCGCCGGACAGGGAGGTTTTGGGAGGCTACACCTTC.

The rearrangement joins TRBV7-7 to TRBJ2-5; a weak D match, TRBD2 (6 bases). Trimming pared 1 base from V and 4 bases from J, leaving 16 bases between. This CDR3 has 16 residues. Germline CDR1 and CDR2: SSHAT and FNYEAQ (reference sequence). The CDR3 DNA reads as TGTGCCAGCAGCTTAGGAAGACTAGTGTTGGGAGAGACCCAGTACTTC. It translates to CASSLGRLVLGETQYF.

This clone has a handful of counts. The chain employs TRBV2 and TRBJ2-3, with D perhaps matching TRBD1 (6 bases). Germline V CDR1 and CDR2: SNHLY, FYNNEI. Between the trimmed V and J ends, which lost 6 bases and 5 bases, there was a span of 18 bases. The CDR3 is 15 residues long. The CDR3 coding sequence is TGTGCCAGCAGCAATCAGGGGCGGTCTGGAGATACGCAGTATTTT. Its protein product is CASSNQGRSGDTQYF.

The gene calls are TRBV5-6 and TRBJ1-5; 8 bases fit TRBD1. The length of the CDR3 is 16 residues. The germline CDR1 and CDR2 sequences are SGHDT and YYEEEE. V gave up 4 bases and J gave up 4 bases; unmatched junction bases: 10. The CDR3 DNA reads as TGTGCCAGCAGCGCGGACAGGGTTCCGAAAAATCAGCCCCAGCATTTT. Its protein is CASSADRVPKNQPQHF. Complete variable domain (other parts from reference TRBV5-6 and TRBJ1-5): DAGVTQSPTHLIKTRGQQVTLRCSPKSGHDTVSWYQQALGQGPQFIFQYYEEEERQRGNFPDRFSGHQFPNYSSELNVNALLLGDSALYLCASSADRVPKNQPQHFGDGTRLSIL.

V usage is TRBV9 and J usage is TRBJ2-2; possible D gene TRBD1, 6 bases. The germline V gene has CDR1 SGDLS and CDR2 YYNGEE. The CDR3 extends over 16 amino acids. V gave up 0 bases and J gave up 9 bases, with 18 bases separating them. For the CDR3, the DNA is TGTGCCAGCAGCGTAGTAGGGGGACACGACATGAGGGAGCTGTTTTTT. It yields the protein CASSVVGGHDMRELFF.

This clone occurred a few times. This chain connects TRBV19 to TRBJ1-1; no reliable D call. CDR1 and CDR2 from the germline V gene are LNHDA and SQIVND (reference sequence). The CDR3 consists of 13 residues. Deletions cut 6 bases from V and 2 bases from J, with 10 bases between. The CDR3 sequence: CASRGYLNTEAFF. CDR3 nucleotide sequence: TGTGCCAGTAGAGGATACCTCAACACTGAAGCTTTCTTT.

The V gene is TRBV19, the J gene TRBJ2-1; D is undetermined. The V and J ends lost 5 bases and 8 bases respectively, with 19 bases between them. The germline CDR1 and CDR2 sequences are LNHDA and SQIVND (reference sequence). CDR3 size: 15 residues. The CDR3 loop is CASSLRPKRFDEQFF. Here the CDR3 DNA reads TGTGCCAGTAGTCTCCGCCCCAAGAGGTTCGATGAGCAGTTCTTC.

The rearrangement uses TRBV7-9 and TRBJ2-5, with D uncertain. V lost 2 bases, J lost 4 bases, and 8 bases lay in between. The CDR3 is 13 residues long. CDR1 is SEHNR and CDR2 is FQNEAQ in the germline V gene (reference sequence). Here the CDR3 reads CASSLRIRETQYF. CDR3 DNA sequence: TGTGCCAGCAGCTTACGAATCAGAGAGACCCAGTACTTC.

The rearrangement links TRBV6-1 to TRBJ2-3; 8 bases are shared with TRBD2. This CDR3 is 15 amino acids long. V was pared by 3 bases and J by 4 bases, with 6 bases of the junction left unmatched. Germline V CDR1 and CDR2: MNHNS, SASEGT. The CDR3 region is CASSEVSGGADTQYF. In nucleotides, the CDR3 is TGTGCCAGCAGTGAGGTATCGGGGGGGGCAGATACGCAGTATTTT.

The CDR3 nucleotides are TGTGCCAGCAGCCAAGCCAAGACAGGGGTCGAAAGGCAAGAGACCCAGTACTTC. Residues: CASSQAKTGVERQETQYF. J is TRBJ2-5 and V is TRBV4-2, with 8 bases identical to TRBD1. V lost 1 base to trimming and J lost 2 bases; unmatched junction nucleotides: 12. The CDR3 is made up of 18 amino acids. Per germline, CDR1 LGHNA and CDR2 YNFKEQ.

This clone was found once. This chain uses TRBV6-5 with TRBJ1-3; no definite D call. The CDR3 runs 12 residues. CDR1 is MNHEY and CDR2 is SVGAGI in the germline V gene. V gave up 10 bases and J gave up 0 bases, with 7 bases separating them. The CDR3 DNA reads as TGTGCCATCCACTACTCTGGAAACACCATATATTTT. Translated, it gives CAIHYSGNTIYF.

The rearrangement uses TRBV6-4 and TRBJ2-2, with a possible D match to TRBD1 (5 bases). Trimming stripped 0 bases from V and 4 bases from J, with 12 bases between. The CDR3 totals 16 residues. Germline CDR1 MRHNA, CDR2 SNTAGT. The CDR3 nucleotides read TGTGCCAGCAGTGACTCGGCGACAGTAAGCACCGGGGAGCTGTTTTTT. Its protein is CASSDSATVSTGELFF.

This chain links TRBV5-1 with TRBJ1-1; D is ambiguous. Trimming pared 2 bases from V and 2 bases from J, leaving 7 bases between. The germline V gene encodes CDR1 SGHRS and CDR2 YFSETQ. The CDR3 extends over 13 amino acids. CDR3 nucleotides: TGCGCCAGCAGCTTCGCAGATAACACTGAAGCTTTCTTT. Translation: CASSFADNTEAFF.

This chain joins TRBV3-1 (or the pseudogene TRBV3-2) and TRBJ2-1; TRBD1 or TRBD2 may be the D gene (6 bases each). V was cut by 3 bases and J by 7 bases, with 22 bases left in between. Germline V lookup: CDR1 LGHDT, CDR2 YNNKEL (reference sequence). This CDR3 spans 17 amino acids. The CDR3 bases are TGTGCCAGCAGCCAGACCCGTAGGGGGGCCCGGTATAATGAGCAGTTCTTC. Translating it yields CASSQTRRGARYNEQFF.